This T cell receptor beta chain derives from a study of blood T cell repertoires in COVID-19 (dated by TCRdb to the early 2020s). Background on the whole study: The collaborator samples originated in the United States, Italy and Spain and spanned the acute and convalescent phases of COVID-19. The prospective study material was composed of cDNA or gDNA derived from T cells, B-cell-depleted T cells, or PBMCs. Deeply sampled blood TCRbeta repertoires from subjects exposed to, actively infected with, or recovered from COVID-19 were included in the dataset. The repertoires were released in a freely available public database intended as a resource for research on the immune response to SARS-CoV-2. The samples were drawn from two sources: the first 160 participants of the ongoing ImmuneRACE study, and over 950 subjects contributed by 6 global collaborators. The sample metadata nearly always contained a de-identified subject ID, COVID-19 status, age in years and sex. Where HLA class I and class II types were available, the types were taken from metadata supplied by the sample provider, not from assay-based typing. General conclusions and limits of the study: The amount of clinical and demographic metadata varied by source and participant and was provided uncurated.

The immunoSEQ Assay, a bias-controlled multiplex PCR, was used to amplify TCRbeta CDR3 regions from genomic DNA. In the authors' own workflow: The number of nucleated cells in each sample was estimated by amplification of reference gene primers within the assay. To quantify the absolute abundance of each unique TCRbeta CDR3 rearrangement, sequence reads were collapsed and filtered. For each sample, productive Simpson clonality was calculated by taking the square root of Simpson's diversity index across productive rearrangements. The clones in this table, taken by TCRdb from immuneACCESS, are in-frame only. Not every clone is retained; where verified, under half of the shortfall comes from an unresolved V gene, and the cause of the rest is unknown. V, J and clone size are those of that table, while D and trimming were read from the DNA. The sample contains 470,000 or so clones, approximately 90% of them found a single time. Together, the top ten hold roughly 4% of the sample.

The CDR3 holds 15 amino acids from the cysteine to the phenylalanine. Only CDR3 DNA remains: 45 bases, in frame from the first base. The germline V gene sets CDR1 to MDHEN and CDR2 to SYDVKM. For this chain, trimming is 6 bases at the V end and 6 bases at the J end, and the number of junction bases without a gene match is 7. The collaborating institutions used their own protocols to collect whole blood in K2EDTA tubes. For TCRbeta analysis, collaborators shipped samples in one of three forms: frozen whole blood, isolated PBMCs, or DNA extracted from either of those sample types. This clone was observed a handful of times. It has no known antigen specificity. Within one base of it there is no much larger clone, and no base qualities were kept.

The material sequenced was peripheral blood. Recombination connected TRBV28 to TRBJ2-2; 10 central bases correspond to TRBD1. The receptor's source is a woman younger than 45 with acute or convalescent COVID-19. This receptor carries the CDR3 CASRSGTGESGELFF. In nucleotide form, the sequence is TGTGCCAGCAGATCCGGGACAGGGGAGTCCGGGGAGCTGTTTTTT.